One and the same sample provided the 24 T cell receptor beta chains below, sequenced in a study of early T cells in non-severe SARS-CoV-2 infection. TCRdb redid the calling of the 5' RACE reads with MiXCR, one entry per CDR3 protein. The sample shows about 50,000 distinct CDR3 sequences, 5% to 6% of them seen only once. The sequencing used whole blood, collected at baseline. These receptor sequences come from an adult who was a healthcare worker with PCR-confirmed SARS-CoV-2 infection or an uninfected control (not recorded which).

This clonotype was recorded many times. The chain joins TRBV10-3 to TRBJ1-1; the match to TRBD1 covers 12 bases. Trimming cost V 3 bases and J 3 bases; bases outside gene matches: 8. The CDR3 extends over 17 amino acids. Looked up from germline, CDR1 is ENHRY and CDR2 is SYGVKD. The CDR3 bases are TGTGCCATCAGTGACGGGACAGGGGGCTCATTGGACACTGAAGCTTTCTTT. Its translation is CAISDGTGGSLDTEAFF.

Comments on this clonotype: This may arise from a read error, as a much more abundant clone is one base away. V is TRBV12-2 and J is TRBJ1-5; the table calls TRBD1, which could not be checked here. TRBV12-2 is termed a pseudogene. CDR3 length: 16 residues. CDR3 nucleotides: TGTGCAAGTCGCTTTGACAGGGGTTGGAGCAATCAGTCCCAGCATTTT. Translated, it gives CASRFDRGWSNQSQHF.

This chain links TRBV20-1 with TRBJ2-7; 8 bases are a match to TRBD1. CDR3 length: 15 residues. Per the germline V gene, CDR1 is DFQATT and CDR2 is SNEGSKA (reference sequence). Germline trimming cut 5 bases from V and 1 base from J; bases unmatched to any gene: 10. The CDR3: CSASTPGTGSYEQYF. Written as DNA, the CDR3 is TGCAGTGCTTCCACTCCCGGGACAGGATCCTACGAGCAGTACTTC.

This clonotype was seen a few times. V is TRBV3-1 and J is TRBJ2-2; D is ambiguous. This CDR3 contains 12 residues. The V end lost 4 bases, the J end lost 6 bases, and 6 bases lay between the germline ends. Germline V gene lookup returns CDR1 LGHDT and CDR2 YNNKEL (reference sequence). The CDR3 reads CASSRSAGELFF. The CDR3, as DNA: TGTGCCAGCAGCCGCTCGGCCGGGGAGCTGTTTTTT.

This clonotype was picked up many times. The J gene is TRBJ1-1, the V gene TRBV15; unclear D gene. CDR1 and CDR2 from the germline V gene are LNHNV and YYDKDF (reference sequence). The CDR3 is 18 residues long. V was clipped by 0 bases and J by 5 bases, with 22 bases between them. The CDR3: CATSRELFQLSGQTEAFF. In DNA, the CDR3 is TGTGCCACCAGCAGAGAGTTATTTCAGTTGTCAGGTCAAACTGAAGCTTTCTTT.

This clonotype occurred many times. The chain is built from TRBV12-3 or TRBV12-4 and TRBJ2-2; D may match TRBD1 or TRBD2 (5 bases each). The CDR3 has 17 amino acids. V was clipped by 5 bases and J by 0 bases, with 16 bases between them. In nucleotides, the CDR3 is TGTGCCAGCAGTCTACCCCCGGGACGGACGAACACCGGGGAGCTGTTTTTT. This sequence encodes CASSLPPGRTNTGELFF.

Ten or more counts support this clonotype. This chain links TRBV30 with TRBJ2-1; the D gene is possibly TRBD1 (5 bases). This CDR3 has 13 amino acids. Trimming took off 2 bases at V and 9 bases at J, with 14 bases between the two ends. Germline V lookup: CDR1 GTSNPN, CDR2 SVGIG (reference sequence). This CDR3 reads CAWSPITQGEQFF. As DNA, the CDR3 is TGTGCCTGGAGTCCTATTACCCAGGGTGAGCAGTTCTTC.

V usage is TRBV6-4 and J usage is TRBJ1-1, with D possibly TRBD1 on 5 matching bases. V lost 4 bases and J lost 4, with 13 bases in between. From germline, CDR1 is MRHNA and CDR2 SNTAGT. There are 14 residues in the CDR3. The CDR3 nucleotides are TGTGCCAGCAGTGCCTTCGCAGGGAGCACTGAAGCTTTCTTT. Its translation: CASSAFAGSTEAFF.

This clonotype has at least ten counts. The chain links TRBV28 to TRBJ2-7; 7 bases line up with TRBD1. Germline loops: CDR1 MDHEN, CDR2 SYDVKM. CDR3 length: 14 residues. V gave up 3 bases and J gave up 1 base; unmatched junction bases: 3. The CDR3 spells CASSFRDRSYEQYF. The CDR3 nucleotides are TGTGCCAGCAGTTTCCGGGACAGATCCTACGAGCAGTACTTC. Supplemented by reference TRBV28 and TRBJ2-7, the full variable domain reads DVKVTQSSRYLVKRTGEKVFLECVQDMDHENMFWYRQDPGLGLRLIYFSYDVKMKEKGDIPEGYSVSREKKERFSLILESASTNQTSMYLCASSFRDRSYEQYFGPGTRLTVT.

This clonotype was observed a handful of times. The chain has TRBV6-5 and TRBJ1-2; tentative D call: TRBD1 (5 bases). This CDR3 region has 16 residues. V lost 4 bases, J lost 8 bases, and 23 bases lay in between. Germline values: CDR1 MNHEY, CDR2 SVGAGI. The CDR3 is CASSFHSDGEGRGYTF. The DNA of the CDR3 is TGTGCCAGCAGTTTCCATTCTGACGGGGAGGGGCGCGGCTACACCTTC.

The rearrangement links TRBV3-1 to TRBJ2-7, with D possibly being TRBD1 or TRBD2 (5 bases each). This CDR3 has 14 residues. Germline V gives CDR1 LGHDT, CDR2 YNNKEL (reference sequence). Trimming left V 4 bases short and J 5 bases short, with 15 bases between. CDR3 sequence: CASSPSDRGHEQYF. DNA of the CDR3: TGTGCCAGCAGCCCTTCCGACCGGGGCCACGAGCAGTACTTC.

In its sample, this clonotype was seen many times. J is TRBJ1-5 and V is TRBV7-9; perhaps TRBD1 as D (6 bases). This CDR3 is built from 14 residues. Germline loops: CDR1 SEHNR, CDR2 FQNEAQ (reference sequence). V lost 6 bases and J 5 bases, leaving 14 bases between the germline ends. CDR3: CASRMESGDQPQHF. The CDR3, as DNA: TGTGCCAGCAGAATGGAGTCAGGGGATCAGCCCCAGCATTTT.

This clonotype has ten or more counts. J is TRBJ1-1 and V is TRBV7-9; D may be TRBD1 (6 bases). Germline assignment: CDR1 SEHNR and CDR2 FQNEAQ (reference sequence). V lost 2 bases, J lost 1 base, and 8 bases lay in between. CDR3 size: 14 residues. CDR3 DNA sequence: TGTGCCAGCAGCTTACAGGGGACGAACACTGAAGCTTTCTTT. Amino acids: CASSLQGTNTEAFF. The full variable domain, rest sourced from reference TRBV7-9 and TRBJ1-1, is DTGVSQNPRHKITKRGQNVTFRCDPISEHNRLYWYRQTLGQGPEFLTYFQNEAQLEKSRLLSDRFSAERPKGSFSTLEIQRTEQGDSAMYLCASSLQGTNTEAFFGQGTRLTVV.

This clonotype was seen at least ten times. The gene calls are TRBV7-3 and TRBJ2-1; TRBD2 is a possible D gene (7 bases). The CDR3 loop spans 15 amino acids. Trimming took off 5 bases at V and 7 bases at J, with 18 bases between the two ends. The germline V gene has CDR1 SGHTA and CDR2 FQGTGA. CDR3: CASSLVGGPGNEQFF. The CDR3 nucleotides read TGTGCCAGCAGCCTCGTCGGGGGGCCTGGGAATGAGCAGTTCTTC.

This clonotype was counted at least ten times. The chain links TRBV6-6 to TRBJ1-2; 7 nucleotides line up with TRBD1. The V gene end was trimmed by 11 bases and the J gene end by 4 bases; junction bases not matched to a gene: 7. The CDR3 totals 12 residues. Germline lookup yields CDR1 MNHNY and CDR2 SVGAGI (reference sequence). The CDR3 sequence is CAGGTAGYGYTF. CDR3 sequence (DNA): TGTGCCGGAGGGACAGCCGGCTATGGCTACACCTTC.

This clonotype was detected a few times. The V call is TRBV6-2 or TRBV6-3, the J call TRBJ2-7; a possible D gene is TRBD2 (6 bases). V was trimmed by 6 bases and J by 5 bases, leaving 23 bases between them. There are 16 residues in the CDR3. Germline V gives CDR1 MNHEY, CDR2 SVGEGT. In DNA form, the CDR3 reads TGTGCCAGCAGATTCCCCATCGCGGGGCGAAAGGACGAGCAGTACTTC. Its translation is CASRFPIAGRKDEQYF.

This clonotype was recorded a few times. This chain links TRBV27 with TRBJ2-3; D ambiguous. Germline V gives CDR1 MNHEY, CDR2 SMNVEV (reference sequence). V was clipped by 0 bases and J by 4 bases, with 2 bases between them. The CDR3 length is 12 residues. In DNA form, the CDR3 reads TGTGCCAGCAGTTTATCCCCAGATACGCAGTATTTT. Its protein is CASSLSPDTQYF.

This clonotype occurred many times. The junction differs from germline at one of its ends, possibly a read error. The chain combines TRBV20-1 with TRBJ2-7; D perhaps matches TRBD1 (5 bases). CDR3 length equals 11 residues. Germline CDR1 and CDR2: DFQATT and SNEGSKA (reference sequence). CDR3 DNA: TGCAGTGCTTCCAGGGCCCTCTCCTCAGGGTTT. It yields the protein CSASRALSSGF.

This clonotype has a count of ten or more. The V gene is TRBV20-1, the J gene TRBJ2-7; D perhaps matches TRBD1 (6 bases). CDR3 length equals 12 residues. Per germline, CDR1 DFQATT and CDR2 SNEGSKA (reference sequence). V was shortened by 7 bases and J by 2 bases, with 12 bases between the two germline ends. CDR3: CSGTTGPYEQYF. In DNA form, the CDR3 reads TGCAGTGGTACGACAGGTCCCTACGAGCAGTACTTC.

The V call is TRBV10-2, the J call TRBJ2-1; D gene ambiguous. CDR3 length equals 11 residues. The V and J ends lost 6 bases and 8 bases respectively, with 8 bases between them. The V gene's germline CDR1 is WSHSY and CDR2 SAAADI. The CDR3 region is CASSANYEQFF. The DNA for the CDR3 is TGCGCCAGCAGCGCTAACTATGAGCAGTTCTTC.

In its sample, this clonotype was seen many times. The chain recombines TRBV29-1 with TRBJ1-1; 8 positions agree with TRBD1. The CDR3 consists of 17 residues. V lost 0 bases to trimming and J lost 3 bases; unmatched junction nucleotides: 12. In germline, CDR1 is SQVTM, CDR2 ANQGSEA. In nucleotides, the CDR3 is TGCAGCGTTGAAGAAACCGGGACAGGCCCTCGGGACACTGAAGCTTTCTTT. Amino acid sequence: CSVEETGTGPRDTEAFF.

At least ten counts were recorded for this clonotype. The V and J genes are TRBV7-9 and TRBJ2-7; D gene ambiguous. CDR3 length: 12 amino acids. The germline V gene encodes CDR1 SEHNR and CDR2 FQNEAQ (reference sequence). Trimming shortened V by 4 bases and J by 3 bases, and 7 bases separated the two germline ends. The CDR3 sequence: CASSSDIYEQYF. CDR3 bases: TGTGCCAGCAGCTCCGACATCTACGAGCAGTACTTC.

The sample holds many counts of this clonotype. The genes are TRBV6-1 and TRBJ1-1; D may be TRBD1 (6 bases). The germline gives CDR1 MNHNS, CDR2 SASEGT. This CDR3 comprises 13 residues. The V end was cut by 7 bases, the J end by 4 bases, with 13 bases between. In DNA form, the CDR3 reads TGTGCCAGCAACGGGGGGCAGGTCACTGAAGCTTTCTTT. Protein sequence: CASNGGQVTEAFF.

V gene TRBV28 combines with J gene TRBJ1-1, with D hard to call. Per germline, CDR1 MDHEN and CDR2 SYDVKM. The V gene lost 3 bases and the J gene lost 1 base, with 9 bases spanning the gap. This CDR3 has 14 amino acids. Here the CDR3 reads CASSFGDRNTEAFF. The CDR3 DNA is TGTGCCAGCAGTTTCGGGGATAGGAACACTGAAGCTTTCTTT.